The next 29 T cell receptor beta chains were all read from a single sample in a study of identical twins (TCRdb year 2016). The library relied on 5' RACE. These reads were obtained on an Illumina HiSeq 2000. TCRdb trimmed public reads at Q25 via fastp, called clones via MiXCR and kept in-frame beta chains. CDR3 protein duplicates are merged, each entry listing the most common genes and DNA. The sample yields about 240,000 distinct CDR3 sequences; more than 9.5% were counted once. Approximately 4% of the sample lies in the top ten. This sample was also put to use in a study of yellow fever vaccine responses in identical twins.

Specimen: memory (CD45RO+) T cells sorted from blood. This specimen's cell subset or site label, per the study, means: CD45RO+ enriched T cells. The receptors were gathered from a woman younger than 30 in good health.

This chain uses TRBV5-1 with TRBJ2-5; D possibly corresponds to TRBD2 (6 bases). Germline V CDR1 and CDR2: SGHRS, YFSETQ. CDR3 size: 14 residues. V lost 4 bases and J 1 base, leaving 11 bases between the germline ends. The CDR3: CASSTGGTQETQYF. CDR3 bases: TGCGCCAGCAGCACCGGGGGTACCCAAGAGACCCAGTACTTC.

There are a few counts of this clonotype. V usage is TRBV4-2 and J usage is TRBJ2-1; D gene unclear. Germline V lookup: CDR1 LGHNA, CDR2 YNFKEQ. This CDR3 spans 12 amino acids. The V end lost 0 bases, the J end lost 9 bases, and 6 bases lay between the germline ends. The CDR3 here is CASSQEYSEQFF. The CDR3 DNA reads TGTGCCAGCAGCCAAGAGTATAGTGAGCAGTTCTTC.

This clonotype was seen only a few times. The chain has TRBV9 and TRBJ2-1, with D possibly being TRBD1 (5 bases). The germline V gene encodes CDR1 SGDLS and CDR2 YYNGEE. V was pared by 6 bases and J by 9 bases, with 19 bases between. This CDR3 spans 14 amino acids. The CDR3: CASTLGAVSGEQFF. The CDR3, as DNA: TGTGCCAGCACCCTAGGGGCGGTCTCGGGTGAGCAGTTCTTC.

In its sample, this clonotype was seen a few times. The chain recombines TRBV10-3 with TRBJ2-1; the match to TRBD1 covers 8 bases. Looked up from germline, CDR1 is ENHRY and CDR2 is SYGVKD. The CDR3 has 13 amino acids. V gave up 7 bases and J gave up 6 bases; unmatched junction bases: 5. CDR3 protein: CAIKDRVGNEQFF. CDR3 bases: TGTGCCATCAAGGACAGGGTGGGCAATGAGCAGTTCTTC.

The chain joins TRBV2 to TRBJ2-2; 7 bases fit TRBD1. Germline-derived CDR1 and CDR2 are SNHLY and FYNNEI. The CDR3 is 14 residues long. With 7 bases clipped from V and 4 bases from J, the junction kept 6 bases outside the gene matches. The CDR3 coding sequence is TGTGCCAGCACGACAGGGTGGGGCACCGGGGAGCTGTTTTTT. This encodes CASTTGWGTGELFF.

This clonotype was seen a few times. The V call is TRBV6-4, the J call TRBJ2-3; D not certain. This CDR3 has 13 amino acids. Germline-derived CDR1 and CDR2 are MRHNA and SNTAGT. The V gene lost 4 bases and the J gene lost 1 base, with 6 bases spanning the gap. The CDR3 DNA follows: TGTGCCAGCAGTGTGGAAGGCACAGATACGCAGTATTTT. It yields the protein CASSVEGTDTQYF.

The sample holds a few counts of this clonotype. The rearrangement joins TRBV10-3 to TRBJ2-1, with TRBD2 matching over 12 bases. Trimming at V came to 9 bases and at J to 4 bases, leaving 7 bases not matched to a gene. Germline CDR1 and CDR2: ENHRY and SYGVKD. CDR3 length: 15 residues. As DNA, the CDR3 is TGTGCCATTGGGTCGACTAGCGGGGGATACAATGAGCAGTTCTTC. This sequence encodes CAIGSTSGGYNEQFF.

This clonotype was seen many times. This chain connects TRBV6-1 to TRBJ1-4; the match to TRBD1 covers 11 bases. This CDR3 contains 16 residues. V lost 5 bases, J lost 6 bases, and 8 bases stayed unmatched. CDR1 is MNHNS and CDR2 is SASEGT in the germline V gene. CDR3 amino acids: CASSPDRGRVDEKLFF. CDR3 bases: TGTGCCAGCAGTCCGGACAGGGGGCGCGTGGATGAAAAACTGTTTTTT.

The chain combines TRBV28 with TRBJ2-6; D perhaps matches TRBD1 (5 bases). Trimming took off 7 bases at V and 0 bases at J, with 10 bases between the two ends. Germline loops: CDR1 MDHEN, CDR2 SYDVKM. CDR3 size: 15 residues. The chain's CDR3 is CASTGHYSGANVLTF. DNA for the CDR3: TGTGCCAGCACCGGACACTACTCTGGGGCCAACGTCCTGACTTTC.

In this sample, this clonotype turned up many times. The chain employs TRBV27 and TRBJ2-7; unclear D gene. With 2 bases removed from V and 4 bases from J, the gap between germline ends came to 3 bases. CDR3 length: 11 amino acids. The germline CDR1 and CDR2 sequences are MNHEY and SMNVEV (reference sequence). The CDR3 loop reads CASSLKYEQYF. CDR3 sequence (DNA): TGTGCCAGCAGTTTAAAATACGAGCAGTACTTC.

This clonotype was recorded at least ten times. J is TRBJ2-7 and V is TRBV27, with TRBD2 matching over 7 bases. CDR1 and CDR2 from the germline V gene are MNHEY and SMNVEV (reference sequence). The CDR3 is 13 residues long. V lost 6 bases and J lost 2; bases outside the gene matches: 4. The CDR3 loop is CASRRDYTYEQYF. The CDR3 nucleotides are TGTGCCAGCAGAAGGGACTACACCTACGAGCAGTACTTC.

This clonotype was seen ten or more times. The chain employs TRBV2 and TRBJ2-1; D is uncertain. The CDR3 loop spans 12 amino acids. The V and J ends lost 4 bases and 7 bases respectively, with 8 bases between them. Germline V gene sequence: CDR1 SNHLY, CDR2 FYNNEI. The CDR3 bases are TGTGCCAGCAGTGTAGGCCGGAATGAGCAGTTCTTC. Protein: CASSVGRNEQFF.

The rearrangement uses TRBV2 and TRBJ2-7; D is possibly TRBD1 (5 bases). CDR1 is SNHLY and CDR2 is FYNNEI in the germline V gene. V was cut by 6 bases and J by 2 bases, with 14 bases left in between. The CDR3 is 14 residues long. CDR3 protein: CASSLTDLTYEQYF. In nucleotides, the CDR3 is TGTGCCAGCAGCCTGACAGACCTGACCTACGAGCAGTACTTC. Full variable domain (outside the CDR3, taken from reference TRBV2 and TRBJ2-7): EPEVTQTPSHQVTQMGQEVILRCVPISNHLYFYWYRQILGQKVEFLVSFYNNEISEKSEIFDDQFSVERPDGSNFTLKIRSTKLEDSAMYFCASSLTDLTYEQYFGPGTRLTVT.

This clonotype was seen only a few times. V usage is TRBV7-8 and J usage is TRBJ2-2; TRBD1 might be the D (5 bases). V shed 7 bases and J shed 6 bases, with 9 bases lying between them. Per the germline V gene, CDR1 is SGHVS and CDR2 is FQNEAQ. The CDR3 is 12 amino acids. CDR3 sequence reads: CASNPRAGELFF. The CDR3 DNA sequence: TGTGCCAGCAACCCCAGGGCCGGGGAGCTGTTTTTT.

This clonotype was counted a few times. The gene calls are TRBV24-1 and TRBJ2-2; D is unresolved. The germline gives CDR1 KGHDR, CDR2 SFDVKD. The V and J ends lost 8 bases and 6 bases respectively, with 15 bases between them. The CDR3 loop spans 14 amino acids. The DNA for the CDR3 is TGTGCCACCACCTCGGCCCTTGGGGCCGGGGAGCTGTTTTTT. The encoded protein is CATTSALGAGELFF.

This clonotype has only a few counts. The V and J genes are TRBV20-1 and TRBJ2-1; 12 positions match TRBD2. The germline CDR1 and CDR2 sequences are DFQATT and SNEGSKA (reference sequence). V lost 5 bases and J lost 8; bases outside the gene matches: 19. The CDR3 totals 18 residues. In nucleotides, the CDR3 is TGCAGTGCTCCCGACACCTTCTCGACTAGCGGGAGAGGATATGAGCAGTTCTTC. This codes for CSAPDTFSTSGRGYEQFF.

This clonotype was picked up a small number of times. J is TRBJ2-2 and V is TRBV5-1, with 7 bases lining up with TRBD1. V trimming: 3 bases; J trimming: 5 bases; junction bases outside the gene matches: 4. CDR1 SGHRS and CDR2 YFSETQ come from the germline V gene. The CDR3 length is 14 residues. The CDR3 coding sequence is TGCGCCAGCAGCTGGGGGACAGAAACCGGGGAGCTGTTTTTT. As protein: CASSWGTETGELFF. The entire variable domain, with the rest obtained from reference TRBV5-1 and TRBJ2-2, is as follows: KAGVTQTPRYLIKTRGQQVTLSCSPISGHRSVSWYQQTPGQGLQFLFEYFSETQRNKGNFPGRFSGRQFSNSRSEMNVSTLELGDSALYLCASSWGTETGELFFGEGSRLTVL.

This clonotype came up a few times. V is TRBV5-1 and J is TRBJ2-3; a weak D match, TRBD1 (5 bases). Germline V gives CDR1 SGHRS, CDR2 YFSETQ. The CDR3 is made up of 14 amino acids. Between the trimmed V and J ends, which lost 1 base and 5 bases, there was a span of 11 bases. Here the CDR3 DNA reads TGCGCCAGCAGCTTGAGCGCAGGGAAAGATACGCAGTATTTT. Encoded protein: CASSLSAGKDTQYF. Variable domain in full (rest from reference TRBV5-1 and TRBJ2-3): KAGVTQTPRYLIKTRGQQVTLSCSPISGHRSVSWYQQTPGQGLQFLFEYFSETQRNKGNFPGRFSGRQFSNSRSEMNVSTLELGDSALYLCASSLSAGKDTQYFGPGTRLTVL.

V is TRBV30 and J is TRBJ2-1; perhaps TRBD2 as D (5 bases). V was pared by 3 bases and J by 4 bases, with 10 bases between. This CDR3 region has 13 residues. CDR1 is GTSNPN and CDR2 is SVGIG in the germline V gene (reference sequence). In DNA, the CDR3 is TGTGCCTGGAGGGCGGGCCAGTACAATGAGCAGTTCTTC. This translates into CAWRAGQYNEQFF.

CDR3 residues: CSAPLAYSTDTQYF. DNA of the CDR3: TGCAGTGCCCCACTAGCGTATAGCACAGATACGCAGTATTTT. This rearrangement joins TRBV20-1 to TRBJ2-3, with 7 bases that match TRBD2. Germline V gene lookup returns CDR1 DFQATT and CDR2 SNEGSKA (reference sequence). With 6 bases clipped from V and 0 bases from J, the junction kept 6 bases outside the gene matches. The CDR3 has 14 residues.

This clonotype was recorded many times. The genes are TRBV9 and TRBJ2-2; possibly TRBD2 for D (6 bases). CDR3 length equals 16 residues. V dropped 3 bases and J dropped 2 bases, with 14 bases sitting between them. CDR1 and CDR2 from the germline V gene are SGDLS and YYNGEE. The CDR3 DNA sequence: TGTGCCAGCAGCGCCCAACTAGCACGCAACACCGGGGAGCTGTTTTTT. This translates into CASSAQLARNTGELFF.

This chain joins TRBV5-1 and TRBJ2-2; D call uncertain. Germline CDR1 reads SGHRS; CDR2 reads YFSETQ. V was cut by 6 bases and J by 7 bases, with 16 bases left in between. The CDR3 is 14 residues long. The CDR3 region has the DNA TGCGCCAGCAACCCCTCAGGAGCCGACGGGGAGCTGTTTTTT. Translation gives CASNPSGADGELFF.

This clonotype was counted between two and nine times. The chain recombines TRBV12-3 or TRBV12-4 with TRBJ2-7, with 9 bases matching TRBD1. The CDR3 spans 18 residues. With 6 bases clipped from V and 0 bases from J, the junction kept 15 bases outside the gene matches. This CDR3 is CASSSRARQGGSSYEQYF. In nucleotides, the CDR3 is TGTGCCAGCAGCTCAAGGGCTAGACAGGGGGGAAGCTCCTACGAGCAGTACTTC.

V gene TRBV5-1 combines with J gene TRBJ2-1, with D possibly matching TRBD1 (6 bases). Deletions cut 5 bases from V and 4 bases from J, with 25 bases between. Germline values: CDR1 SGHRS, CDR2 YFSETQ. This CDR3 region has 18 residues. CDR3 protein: CASSWDPRQVSPYNEQFF. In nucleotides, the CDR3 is TGCGCCAGCAGTTGGGACCCCCGACAGGTTTCCCCGTACAATGAGCAGTTCTTC.

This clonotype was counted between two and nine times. CDR3 sequence reads: CASSQDISETYNEQFF. The CDR3 region has the DNA TGCGCCAGCAGCCAAGATATTAGCGAGACCTACAATGAGCAGTTCTTC. The chain joins TRBV4-1 to TRBJ2-1, with a weak D call TRBD2 (5 bases). The V gene's germline CDR1 is MGHRA and CDR2 YSYEKL. This CDR3 spans 16 amino acids. Trimming left V 0 bases short and J 2 bases short, with 11 bases between.

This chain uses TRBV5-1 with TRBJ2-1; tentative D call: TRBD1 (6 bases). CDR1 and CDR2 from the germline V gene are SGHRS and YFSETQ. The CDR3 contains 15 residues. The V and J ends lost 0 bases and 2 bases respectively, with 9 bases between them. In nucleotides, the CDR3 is TGCGCCAGCAGCTTGGGGGACAAAGCCTACAATGAGCAGTTCTTC. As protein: CASSLGDKAYNEQFF.

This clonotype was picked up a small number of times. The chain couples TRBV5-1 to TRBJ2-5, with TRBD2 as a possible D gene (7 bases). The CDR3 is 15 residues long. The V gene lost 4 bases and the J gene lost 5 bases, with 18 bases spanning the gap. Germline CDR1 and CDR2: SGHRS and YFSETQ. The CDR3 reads CASSSGGGREETQYF. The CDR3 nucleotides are TGCGCCAGCAGCAGTGGGGGGGGCCGCGAGGAGACCCAGTACTTC. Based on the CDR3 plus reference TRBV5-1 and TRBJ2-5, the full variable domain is KAGVTQTPRYLIKTRGQQVTLSCSPISGHRSVSWYQQTPGQGLQFLFEYFSETQRNKGNFPGRFSGRQFSNSRSEMNVSTLELGDSALYLCASSSGGGREETQYFGPGTRLLVL.

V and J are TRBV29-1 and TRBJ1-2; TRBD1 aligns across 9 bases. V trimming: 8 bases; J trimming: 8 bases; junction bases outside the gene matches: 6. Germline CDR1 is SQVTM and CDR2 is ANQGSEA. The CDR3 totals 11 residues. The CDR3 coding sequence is TGCAGCACCCGGACAGGGGACGGCTACACCTTC. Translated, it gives CSTRTGDGYTF. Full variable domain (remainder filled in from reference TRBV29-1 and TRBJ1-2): SAVISQKPSRDICQRGTSLTIQCQVDSQVTMMFWYRQQPGQSLTLIATANQGSEATYESGFVIDKFPISRPNLTFSTLTVSNMSPEDSSIYLCSTRTGDGYTFGSGTRLTVV.

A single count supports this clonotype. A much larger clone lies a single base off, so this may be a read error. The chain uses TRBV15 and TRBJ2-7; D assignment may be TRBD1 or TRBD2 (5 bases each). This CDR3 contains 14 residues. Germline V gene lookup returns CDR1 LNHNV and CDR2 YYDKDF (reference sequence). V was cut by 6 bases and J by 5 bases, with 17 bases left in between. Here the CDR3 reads CATRRDFLGDEQYF. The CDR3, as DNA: TGTGCCACCAGAAGGGATTTTCTGGGGGACGAGCAGTACTTC.